This record concerns one T cell receptor beta chain sequence. Its antigen is still unknown. Base qualities are missing; no much larger clone stands one base away. TCRbeta CDR3 regions were amplified from genomic DNA using the immunoSEQ Assay, a bias-controlled multiplex PCR. The study's processing was this. Within the assay, amplification of reference gene primers was used to estimate how many nucleated cells each sample contained. Sequence reads were collapsed and filtered to measure the absolute abundance of every unique TCRbeta CDR3 rearrangement. For each sample, productive Simpson clonality was calculated as the square root of Simpson's diversity index across productive rearrangements. TCRdb's version of the immuneACCESS table is confined to in-frame rearrangements and falls short of the full clone set. An unresolved V gene accounts for under half of the shortfall where checked; the remainder is of unknown origin. V, J and clone size reflect that table, while D and trimming were determined from the DNA. The sample records about 140,000 clones, roughly 86% of which are singletons. The ten largest make up approximately 3.6% of the sample.

Enrolling through a virtual design, the prospective study's participants ranged in age from about 18 to 89 years and lived across more than 20 United States geographic areas. Cohort assignment in the prospective study relied on participant-reported clinical history from a screening survey and a study questionnaire. In the prospective study, whole blood, serum and a nasopharyngeal or oropharyngeal swab were collected from each participant by mobile phlebotomists. Additional blood draws and questionnaires over an approximately 2-month period could optionally be provided by prospective study participants. Blood samples from the prospective study were shipped frozen or at room temperature prior to DNA extraction. This specimen comes from a study of blood T cell repertoires in COVID-19 (dated by TCRdb to 2018 to 2021). For the study in its entirety: The collaborator samples originated in the United States, Italy and Spain and spanned the acute and convalescent phases of COVID-19. The prospective study material was composed of cDNA or gDNA derived from T cells, B-cell-depleted T cells, or PBMCs. Subjects who had been exposed to COVID-19, were actively infected with it, or had recovered from it provided the deeply sampled blood TCRbeta repertoires that made up the dataset. The repertoires were released in a freely available public database meant as a resource for research on the immune response to SARS-CoV-2. Samples came from the ongoing ImmuneRACE study (first 160 participants) plus 1,254 subjects from 6 global collaborators. A de-identified subject ID, COVID-19 status, age in years and sex were almost always included in the sample metadata. Where available, HLA class I and class II types were taken from metadata supplied by the sample provider and were not determined by assay-based typing.

Broad study findings and their caveats: The amount of clinical and demographic metadata varied by source and participant and was provided uncurated.

The CDR3 holds 15 amino acids from the cysteine to the phenylalanine. Only the CDR3 part of the read is kept: 45 bases, read in frame from the first base. V is trimmed back by 7 bases and J by 4 bases, and the junction contains 12 bases that no gene match accounts for. From the germline V gene, CDR1 is MNHEY and CDR2 is SVGAGI. The TCR originated in a woman in her 50s with acute COVID-19. The material sequenced was PBMCs or T cells enriched from blood (not recorded which). The V and J genes are TRBV6-5 and TRBJ1-2; 7 junctional bases match TRBD1. The nucleotide sequence reads as follows: TGTGCCAGCATTTTCACAACCGGGACAGCCTATGGCTACACCTTC. It translates as CASIFTTGTAYGYTF.